The 13 T cell receptor beta chains below come from one sample, sequenced in a study of blood T cell repertoires in COVID-19. Here immunoSEQ multiplex PCR was the method, and the copy in TCRdb shows in-frame clones only, minus some. The sample contains tens of thousands of clones, about 86% of which appear only once. Sequences were obtained from peripheral blood. These receptors all stem from a man between 45 and 60 years old with active COVID-19.

In its sample, this clone was seen once. J is TRBJ1-1 and V is TRBV19; weak D call: TRBD1 (5 bases). Germline lookup yields CDR1 LNHDA and CDR2 SQIVND (reference sequence). This CDR3 is 15 amino acids long. V shed 3 bases and J shed 0 bases, with 11 bases lying between them. This CDR3 reads CASSISGGMNTEAFF. The DNA of the CDR3 is TGTGCCAGTAGTATCAGCGGGGGAATGAACACTGAAGCTTTCTTT.

The rearrangement joins TRBV7-3 to TRBJ2-5, with TRBD1 as a possible D gene (8 bases). Between the trimmed V and J ends, which lost 5 bases and 10 bases, there was a span of 17 bases. Germline CDR1 is SGHTA and CDR2 is FQGTGA. This CDR3 contains 13 residues. The CDR3: CASSGQGGGIQYF. As DNA, the CDR3 is TGTGCCAGCAGCGGACAGGGAGGGGGAATCCAGTACTTC.

V is TRBV9 and J is TRBJ2-6; D is ambiguous. The CDR3 sequence is 15 residues long. Germline CDR1 reads SGDLS; CDR2 reads YYNGEE. Trimming stripped 3 bases from V and 1 base from J, with 8 bases between. This CDR3 is CASSGLRSGANVLTF. DNA for the CDR3: TGTGCCAGCAGCGGTTTGAGATCTGGGGCCAACGTCCTGACTTTC.

The chain combines TRBV5-1 with TRBJ2-1; 9 bases match TRBD2. The CDR3 sequence is 16 residues long. The junction had 15 bases not matched to a gene; V was cut back by 9 bases and J by 5 bases. Germline V gene data show CDR1 as SGHRS and CDR2 as YFSETQ. The CDR3 here is CATSPGSGGRNNEQFF. In nucleotides, the CDR3 is TGCGCCACCTCCCCGGGTAGCGGGGGTCGAAACAATGAGCAGTTCTTC.

The chain couples TRBV6-2 or TRBV6-3 to TRBJ2-4; 10 nucleotides match TRBD2. V trimming: 6 bases; J trimming: 12 bases; junction bases outside the gene matches: 8. This CDR3 comprises 13 residues. The germline gives CDR1 MNHEY, CDR2 SVGEGT. CDR3 bases: TGTGCCAGCAGCCGGGTGAGCGGGAGGGCTCAGTACTTC. Translating it yields CASSRVSGRAQYF.

The chain couples TRBV6-6 to TRBJ1-1; 8 bases align to TRBD1. This CDR3 is built from 15 residues. V was clipped by 7 bases and J by 4 bases; unmatched bases: 11. Germline-derived CDR1 and CDR2 are MNHNY and SVGAGI (reference sequence). CDR3 protein: CASILPNRGGTEAFF. CDR3 DNA: TGTGCCAGCATCCTCCCCAACAGGGGGGGCACTGAAGCTTTCTTT.

V gene TRBV20-1 combines with J gene TRBJ2-1; no clear D. V shed 7 bases and J shed 9 bases, with 13 bases lying between them. The CDR3 runs 11 residues. Germline values: CDR1 DFQATT, CDR2 SNEGSKA (reference sequence). In DNA form, the CDR3 reads TGCAGTGGAGAATCCGCGTCTGAGCAGTTCTTC. This sequence encodes CSGESASEQFF.

V is TRBV4-1 and J is TRBJ2-7; 8 nucleotides align to TRBD2. Germline CDR1 MGHRA, CDR2 YSYEKL. The V segment lost 0 bases and the J segment 4 bases; nucleotides outside the gene matches: 8. The CDR3 is 16 amino acids. The CDR3 loop reads CASSQEVGLAVYEQYF. CDR3 nucleotide sequence: TGCGCCAGCAGCCAAGAGGTAGGACTAGCTGTGTACGAGCAGTACTTC.

V gene TRBV6-1 combines with J gene TRBJ2-6; D unclear. Trimming shortened V by 1 base and J by 0 bases, and 4 bases separated the two germline ends. The CDR3 spans 15 residues. Germline V lookup: CDR1 MNHNS, CDR2 SASEGT. The CDR3 loop is CASSEGSSGANVLTF. CDR3 DNA: TGTGCCAGCAGTGAAGGGAGCTCTGGGGCCAACGTCCTGACTTTC.

The gene calls are TRBV6-5 and TRBJ2-2, with a weak D call TRBD1 (8 bases). Per germline, CDR1 MNHEY and CDR2 SVGAGI. Trimming removed 6 bases at V and 5 bases at J, with 16 bases between. The CDR3 has 15 amino acids. The CDR3 region is CASSFDRGGTGELFF. In nucleotides, the CDR3 is TGTGCCAGCAGCTTCGACAGGGGAGGGACCGGGGAGCTGTTTTTT.

The rearrangement uses TRBV6-6 and TRBJ2-3, with TRBD2 identical over 10 bases. Germline lookup yields CDR1 MNHNY and CDR2 SVGAGI (reference sequence). The V gene end was trimmed by 5 bases and the J gene end by 1 base; junction bases not matched to a gene: 12. This CDR3 is 18 amino acids long. The CDR3 spells CASSRTRSGTSGTDTQYF. CDR3 sequence (DNA): TGTGCCAGCAGTCGAACCCGATCCGGGACTAGCGGCACAGATACGCAGTATTTT.

V is TRBV5-4 and J is TRBJ1-1; weak D call: TRBD1 (5 bases). There are 14 residues in the CDR3. CDR1 is SGHNT and CDR2 is YYREEE in the germline V gene (reference sequence). Trimming left V 4 bases short and J 0 bases short, with 10 bases between. Here the CDR3 reads CASSQDRLNTEAFF. The DNA for the CDR3 is TGTGCCAGCAGCCAAGACAGACTGAACACTGAAGCTTTCTTT.

The CDR3: CASSQVLNRNTEAFF. CDR3 DNA sequence: TGTGCCAGCAGCCAAGTTCTTAATCGGAACACTGAAGCTTTCTTT. The V call is TRBV3-1 (or the pseudogene TRBV3-2), the J call TRBJ1-1, with unresolved D. This CDR3 has 15 amino acids. V gave up 1 base and J gave up 1 base, with 10 bases separating them. CDR1 and CDR2 from the germline V gene are LGHDT and YNNKEL (reference sequence).